This T cell receptor (beta chain) is drawn from a study of identical twins. A universal primer site arose from template switching, and cDNA bore unique molecular identifiers. TCRdb used MiXCR to reprocess the 5' RACE reads, holding one entry per CDR3 protein. The repertoire includes over 200,000 distinct CDR3 sequences, roughly 10% of them detected once, and about 9.1% sits in the top ten. Deletions cut 6 bases from V and 2 bases from J, with 19 bases between. Germline CDR1 SQVTM, CDR2 ANQGSEA. The CDR3 consists of 15 residues. Whole-study results and caveats: Twin pairs had excess sharing that was weaker in beta out-of-frame sequences. Zero-insertion analyses were open to partial confounding by invariant MAIT and iNKT cells.

This clonotype was counted a few times. The antigen remains unidentified. The V call is TRBV29-1, the J call TRBJ2-5, with D possibly matching TRBD2 (6 bases). The material sequenced was memory T cells sorted from blood. The receptor comes from a man aged 45 to 65 in good health. This CDR3 reads CSVTTGGWGQETQYF. CDR3 coding DNA: TGCAGCGTAACTACCGGGGGTTGGGGTCAAGAGACCCAGTACTTC.